The 30 T cell receptor beta chains below were found in one sample sequenced in a study of T cells after yellow fever vaccination. MiXCR was run by TCRdb on the 5' RACE reads, yielding one entry per CDR3 protein. The data contain approximately 300,000 distinct CDR3 sequences, 10% to 15% of them seen just once; the ten biggest clones take up about 0.51%. The source was CD4+ T cells sorted from PBMCs, collected 45 days after the yellow fever booster vaccination. The receptors were sampled from a young man who received the YFV17D yellow fever vaccine.

V and J are TRBV4-2 and TRBJ2-1, with TRBD2 matching over 12 bases. CDR1 and CDR2 from the germline V gene are LGHNA and YNFKEQ. The V segment lost 2 bases and the J segment 0 bases; nucleotides outside the gene matches: 2. This CDR3 region has 17 residues. CDR3 DNA sequence: TGTGCCAGCAGCCAACCGACTAGCGGGAGCTCCTACAATGAGCAGTTCTTC. It yields the protein CASSQPTSGSSYNEQFF.

This clonotype has more than one count but fewer than ten. The chain has TRBV7-2 and TRBJ2-7; D is unclear. The germline V gene has CDR1 SGHTA and CDR2 FQGNSA. Trimming shortened V by 5 bases and J by 2 bases, and 13 bases separated the two germline ends. This CDR3 contains 14 residues. The CDR3 loop is CASSPHPPPYEQYF. In nucleotides, the CDR3 is TGTGCCAGCAGCCCCCACCCACCTCCCTACGAGCAGTACTTC.

This clonotype appeared a few times. This chain links TRBV18 with TRBJ2-7, with D tentatively TRBD2 (6 bases). CDR1 KGHSH and CDR2 LQKENI come from the germline V gene. CDR3 length: 14 amino acids. Trimming removed 2 bases at V and 2 bases at J, with 10 bases between. CDR3 DNA: TGTGCCAGCTCACCAGTGCGGGGAACCTACGAGCAGTACTTC. This encodes CASSPVRGTYEQYF.

This clonotype appeared a few times. The J gene is TRBJ2-7, the V gene TRBV29-1, with D perhaps TRBD1 or TRBD2 (5 bases each). Trimming pared 6 bases from V and 2 bases from J, leaving 20 bases between. The CDR3 covers 15 residues. The germline CDR1 and CDR2 sequences are SQVTM and ANQGSEA. CDR3 sequence (DNA): TGCAGCGTGATACCCGGGACGGGGAGAGCCTACGAGCAGTACTTC. Amino acid sequence: CSVIPGTGRAYEQYF.

This clonotype has at least ten counts. The chain recombines TRBV21-1 with TRBJ2-1; TRBD1 was called by the table and not checked on the DNA. TRBV21-1 is a pseudogene. This CDR3 is 16 amino acids long. CDR3 loop: CASSRDPGRDENEQFF. In DNA form, the CDR3 reads TGTGCCAGCAGCAGGGACCCCGGGCGAGATGAAAATGAGCAGTTCTTC.

This clonotype was counted only a few times. V usage is TRBV29-1 and J usage is TRBJ2-5; 8 positions match TRBD2. Germline V gene sequence: CDR1 SQVTM, CDR2 ANQGSEA. This CDR3 has 12 amino acids. V lost 4 bases to trimming and J lost 6 bases; unmatched junction nucleotides: 4. CDR3 bases: TGCAGCGTTGCATTAGCGGGAAAGACCCAGTACTTC. Its translation is CSVALAGKTQYF.

This sequence joins TRBV3-1 and TRBJ1-2; TRBD1 agrees at 7 bases. The CDR3 is made up of 12 amino acids. The junction had 5 bases not matched to a gene; V was cut back by 5 bases and J by 8 bases. Germline V gene sequence: CDR1 LGHDT, CDR2 YNNKEL (reference sequence). Here the CDR3 reads CASSSQGTGYTF. Here the CDR3 DNA reads TGTGCCAGCAGCTCACAGGGGACCGGCTACACCTTC.

The chain is built from TRBV6-2 or TRBV6-3 and TRBJ2-1, with a weak D call TRBD1 (5 bases). The CDR3 is 15 residues long. V lost 7 bases to trimming and J lost 1 base, with 14 bases between them. The germline V gene encodes CDR1 MNHEY and CDR2 SVGEGT. The CDR3 reads CASNLDGQSYNEQFF. CDR3 nucleotides: TGTGCCAGCAATCTTGACGGACAATCCTACAATGAGCAGTTCTTC.

Worth noting for this clonotype: A much bigger clone sits one base away, suggesting this may be a read error. CDR3 loop: CASSSTLSYEQYF. In DNA, the CDR3 is TGCGCCAGCAGCTCTACATTATCCTACGAGCAGTACTTC. The chain is built from TRBV5-1 and TRBJ2-7; D gene uncertain. Germline loops: CDR1 SGHRS, CDR2 YFSETQ. The CDR3 sequence is 13 residues long. Trimming removed 3 bases from V and 1 base from J, with 8 bases in between.

This clonotype showed up just a few times. V and J are TRBV4-3 and TRBJ2-3, with D hard to call. Germline CDR1 is LGHNA and CDR2 is YSLEER. Trimming removed 0 bases at V and 2 bases at J, with 12 bases between. The length of the CDR3 is 16 residues. CDR3: CASSQEHTAVTDTQYF. As DNA, the CDR3 is TGCGCCAGCAGCCAAGAACACACCGCCGTCACAGATACGCAGTATTTT.

In this sample, this clonotype turned up a few times. The CDR3 loop is CASSSIARSYNEQFF. The CDR3 DNA is TGTGCCAGCAGTTCCATAGCGCGCTCCTACAATGAGCAGTTCTTC. The rearrangement links TRBV27 to TRBJ2-1, with a weak D call TRBD2 (5 bases). This CDR3 contains 15 residues. V was pared by 4 bases and J by 0 bases, with 10 bases between. CDR1 and CDR2 from the germline V gene are MNHEY and SMNVEV (reference sequence).

This chain joins TRBV5-1 and TRBJ2-3; the match to TRBD2 covers 13 bases. CDR1 is SGHRS and CDR2 is YFSETQ in the germline V gene. There are 19 residues in the CDR3. The trim removed 1 base at V and 5 bases at J, leaving 13 bases unmatched. CDR3 nucleotides: TGCGCCAGCAGCTTGACGGGACTAGCGGGGCCGGGGACGAGAGATACGCAGTATTTT. It encodes CASSLTGLAGPGTRDTQYF.

The chain uses TRBV6-5 and TRBJ2-5; 9 bases line up with TRBD2. V gave up 2 bases and J gave up 5 bases; unmatched junction bases: 9. Looked up from germline, CDR1 is MNHEY and CDR2 is SVGAGI. This CDR3 spans 16 amino acids. The CDR3 is CASSYMAGGARETQYF. CDR3 in DNA: TGTGCCAGCAGTTACATGGCGGGAGGGGCCCGGGAGACCCAGTACTTC.

The CDR3 DNA sequence: TGTGCCAGCAGCTGGGGACTAGCGGGTAACTACAATGAGCAGTTCTTC. Amino acids: CASSWGLAGNYNEQFF. The chain couples TRBV5-5 to TRBJ2-1; 12 bases match TRBD2. J lost 3 bases, V lost 3 bases, and 4 bases had no gene match. This CDR3 is built from 16 residues. Germline V CDR1 and CDR2: SGHKS, YYEKEE (reference sequence).

The table lists this clonotype with a few counts. The chain has TRBV6-5 and TRBJ2-7, with 7 bases fitting TRBD1. This CDR3 is 15 amino acids long. With 2 bases clipped from V and 3 bases from J, the junction kept 7 bases outside the gene matches. CDR1 and CDR2 from the germline V gene are MNHEY and SVGAGI. The CDR3 DNA reads as TGTGCCAGCAGTTACCGTACAGGGGAGAACTACGAGCAGTACTTC. This encodes CASSYRTGENYEQYF.

In its sample, this clonotype was seen a few times. The chain recombines TRBV20-1 with TRBJ2-5; a possible D gene is TRBD1 (5 bases). Germline CDR1 reads DFQATT; CDR2 reads SNEGSKA (reference sequence). V was clipped by 8 bases and J by 5 bases, with 18 bases between them. The CDR3 is 13 residues long. CDR3 DNA sequence: TGCAGTCCTTACGACAGCGTGGGGGAGACCCAGTACTTC. Protein: CSPYDSVGETQYF.

Details on this clonotype: A read error may be the cause here, since a much bigger clone is one base away. The gene calls are TRBV7-6 and TRBJ1-5; weak D call: TRBD1 (6 bases). Germline CDR1 is SGHVS and CDR2 is FNYEAQ. V gave up 0 bases and J gave up 0 bases, with 15 bases separating them. The CDR3 has 18 residues. The CDR3 region has the DNA TGTGCCAGCAGCTTAGCGGGTTGGACAGCTGTTAGCAATCAGCCCCAGCATTTT. Protein sequence: CASSLAGWTAVSNQPQHF.

This clonotype was found a few times. This chain links TRBV20-1 with TRBJ1-1; 7 bases match TRBD1. CDR3 length: 14 amino acids. Germline CDR1 reads DFQATT; CDR2 reads SNEGSKA (reference sequence). The V gene end was trimmed by 2 bases and the J gene end by 2 bases; junction bases not matched to a gene: 5. CDR3 loop: CSARNRGANTEAFF. CDR3 nucleotide sequence: TGCAGTGCTAGAAACAGGGGCGCTAACACTGAAGCTTTCTTT.

This clonotype showed up many times. The chain recombines TRBV18 with TRBJ2-7, with 8 bases identical to TRBD2. Germline loops: CDR1 KGHSH, CDR2 LQKENI. The V segment lost 1 base and the J segment 3 bases; nucleotides outside the gene matches: 5. This CDR3 is 15 amino acids long. CDR3 nucleotide sequence: TGTGCCAGCTCACCACGGGTAGCGGGACGCTACGAGCAGTACTTC. Its translation: CASSPRVAGRYEQYF.

This clonotype came up many times. V and J are TRBV5-1 and TRBJ2-7; the D gene is possibly TRBD1 (6 bases). V lost 3 bases and J lost 1, with 11 bases in between. The CDR3 runs to 14 residues. CDR1 is SGHRS and CDR2 is YFSETQ in the germline V gene. The CDR3 DNA reads as TGCGCCAGCAGCTCATCTACAGGGTCCTACGAGCAGTACTTC. It codes for CASSSSTGSYEQYF. The full variable domain, rest sourced from reference TRBV5-1 and TRBJ2-7, is KAGVTQTPRYLIKTRGQQVTLSCSPISGHRSVSWYQQTPGQGLQFLFEYFSETQRNKGNFPGRFSGRQFSNSRSEMNVSTLELGDSALYLCASSSSTGSYEQYFGPGTRLTVT.

This clonotype was observed a few times. The chain combines TRBV5-1 with TRBJ2-5; 7 bases line up with TRBD2. The J segment lost 2 bases and the V segment lost 0 bases, leaving 7 bases of the junction unmatched. This CDR3 spans 16 amino acids. The germline V gene has CDR1 SGHRS and CDR2 YFSETQ. This chain's CDR3 is CASSLEPAGPQETQYF. The CDR3 region has the DNA TGCGCCAGCAGCTTGGAGCCAGCGGGACCACAAGAGACCCAGTACTTC.

The chain recombines TRBV5-5 with TRBJ2-5, with D unresolved. Germline-derived CDR1 and CDR2 are SGHKS and YYEKEE (reference sequence). This CDR3 has 13 amino acids. V was clipped by 3 bases and J by 4 bases, with 10 bases between them. Here the CDR3 DNA reads TGTGCCAGCAGCTCAGCGATTCGAGAGACCCAGTACTTC. This codes for CASSSAIRETQYF.

The chain has TRBV7-2 and TRBJ1-2, with 7 bases identical to TRBD1. Germline V gene lookup returns CDR1 SGHTA and CDR2 FQGNSA. The CDR3 extends over 13 amino acids. Unmatched junction bases numbered 6, after V lost 4 bases and J lost 7 bases. The CDR3 sequence is CASSSTTGFGYTF. The CDR3 DNA follows: TGTGCCAGCAGCTCCACGACAGGGTTTGGCTACACCTTC. The full variable domain, completed using reference TRBV7-2 and TRBJ1-2, is GAGVSQSPSNKVTEKGKDVELRCDPISGHTALYWYRQSLGQGLEFLIYFQGNSAPDKSGLPSDRFSAERTGGSVSTLTIQRTQQEDSAVYLCASSSTTGFGYTFGSGTRLTVV.

This clonotype was seen only a few times. The chain uses TRBV20-1 and TRBJ2-1, with TRBD2 matching 9 bases. The CDR3 is 16 amino acids. Germline V CDR1 and CDR2: DFQATT, SNEGSKA (reference sequence). Trimming removed 0 bases from V and 2 bases from J; junction bases left unmatched: 5. CDR3 DNA: TGCAGTGCTAGAGATCCCTCTAGCGGGACCTACAATGAGCAGTTCTTC. It is translated as CSARDPSSGTYNEQFF.

V is TRBV3-1 and J is TRBJ2-5; 9 bases match TRBD1. The CDR3 consists of 15 residues. Losses at the gene ends were 2 bases for V and 5 bases for J; bases not matched to a gene: 6. From germline, CDR1 is LGHDT and CDR2 YNNKEL (reference sequence). The CDR3 DNA follows: TGTGCCAGCAGCCAACCGGGACAGGGTTTCGAGACCCAGTACTTC. Translated, it gives CASSQPGQGFETQYF.

The DNA for the CDR3 is TGCGCCAGCATCACGACTAGCGGGAGAGGGTTTGGAGAGCAGTACTTC. Amino acid sequence: CASITTSGRGFGEQYF. The chain links TRBV10-2 to TRBJ2-7; 12 nucleotides line up with TRBD2. V was pared by 7 bases and J by 7 bases, with 14 bases of the junction left unmatched. Germline V gene data show CDR1 as WSHSY and CDR2 as SAAADI. This CDR3 spans 16 amino acids.

This chain uses TRBV20-1 with TRBJ2-5; D is perhaps TRBD1 or TRBD2 (5 bases each). This CDR3 has 13 amino acids. Trimming took 5 bases from V and 7 from J, leaving 17 bases between them. Looked up from germline, CDR1 is DFQATT and CDR2 is SNEGSKA (reference sequence). CDR3 nucleotide sequence: TGCAGTGCTCTTGGGACCCCCGGAGGGACCCAGTACTTC. Its protein product is CSALGTPGGTQYF.

The genes are TRBV6-5 and TRBJ2-7, with unresolved D. Germline V CDR1 and CDR2: MNHEY, SVGAGI. V was pared by 0 bases and J by 10 bases, with 19 bases between. The length of the CDR3 is 15 residues. CDR3 sequence: CASSYSPGRTATQYF. For the CDR3, the DNA is TGTGCCAGCAGTTACTCCCCCGGAAGGACCGCGACACAGTACTTC.

The V call is TRBV5-4, the J call TRBJ2-5; TRBD1 might be the D (5 bases). V gave up 0 bases and J gave up 3 bases, with 12 bases separating them. The CDR3 runs 15 residues. The germline V gene encodes CDR1 SGHNT and CDR2 YYREEE (reference sequence). CDR3 in amino acids: CASSLVGVGEETQYF. CDR3 nucleotides: TGTGCCAGCAGCTTGGTAGGGGTAGGGGAAGAGACCCAGTACTTC.

CDR3 protein: CASSPPLASDNEQFF. The CDR3 DNA reads TGTGCCAGCAGCCCACCTCTAGCTAGCGACAATGAGCAGTTCTTC. V usage is TRBV7-9 and J usage is TRBJ2-1; weak D call: TRBD2 (6 bases). Germline assignment: CDR1 SEHNR and CDR2 FQNEAQ (reference sequence). V was trimmed by 5 bases and J by 5 bases, leaving 16 bases between them. The CDR3 spans 15 residues. The complete variable domain, with remaining parts taken from reference TRBV7-9 and TRBJ2-1, reads DTGVSQNPRHKITKRGQNVTFRCDPISEHNRLYWYRQTLGQGPEFLTYFQNEAQLEKSRLLSDRFSAERPKGSFSTLEIQRTEQGDSAMYLCASSPPLASDNEQFFGPGTRLTVL.